The present T cell receptor beta chain was sequenced within a study of blood T cell repertoires in COVID-19. Some clones are missing from TCRdb's copy, which holds only in-frame ones; the method was immunoSEQ multiplex PCR. The table lists about 160,000 clones, around 85% of them singletons, with around 3.2% in the top ten. In germline, CDR1 is SGHRS, CDR2 YFSETQ. This CDR3 region has 17 residues. Unmatched junction bases numbered 12, after V lost 7 bases and J lost 0 bases. The sequence derives from a human donor with acute or convalescent COVID-19. The donor label of this sample is uncertain. The gene calls are TRBV5-1 and TRBJ2-2, with 7 bases that match TRBD1. The sample consisted of peripheral blood. The CDR3 loop is CASSRGTGVTNTGELFF. CDR3 DNA: TGCGCCAGCTCCCGGGGCACAGGGGTAACGAACACCGGGGAGCTGTTTTTT.